Below are 21 T cell receptor beta chains sequenced from a single sample in a study of response to subunit inactivated influenza vaccine. Each CDR3 protein gets one entry after TCRdb re-called the RT-PCR reads with MiXCR. Found here are approximately 730,000 distinct CDR3 sequences, approximately 15% of them singletons; the top ten hold less than 9%. Sequencing was performed on PBMCs from blood, taken around 15 days before vaccination. Receptors originate from a man in his forties or fifties who received an inactivated influenza vaccine.

The J gene is TRBJ2-5, the V gene TRBV4-2; possibly TRBD1 for D (6 bases). The CDR3 sequence is 16 residues long. The V end was cut by 0 bases, the J end by 5 bases, with 16 bases between. The germline gives CDR1 LGHNA, CDR2 YNFKEQ. The CDR3 nucleotides read TGTGCCAGCAGCCAAGAAGGCCACAGGGTAATGGAGACCCAGTACTTC. Protein: CASSQEGHRVMETQYF.

This sequence joins TRBV29-1 and TRBJ2-7, with 10 bases fitting TRBD1. Germline CDR1 SQVTM, CDR2 ANQGSEA. V lost 6 bases and J lost 3; bases outside the gene matches: 5. This CDR3 region has 13 residues. CDR3: CSVRDRGVYEQYF. As DNA, the CDR3 is TGCAGCGTCCGGGACAGGGGAGTCTACGAGCAGTACTTC.

The J gene is TRBJ2-3, the V gene TRBV4-3; D is ambiguous. CDR1 and CDR2 (germline): LGHNA, YSLEER. Trimming stripped 5 bases from V and 7 bases from J, with 7 bases between. The CDR3 has 11 residues. The CDR3: CASSSQYTQYF. DNA of the CDR3: TGCGCCAGCAGCAGCCAGTATACGCAGTATTTT.

The CDR3 loop is CASSFGPGGGETQYF. For the CDR3, the DNA is TGCGCCAGCAGCTTTGGCCCGGGGGGAGGAGAGACCCAGTACTTC. V is TRBV5-1 and J is TRBJ2-5; TRBD2 aligns across 7 bases. The trim removed 2 bases at V and 4 bases at J, leaving 8 bases unmatched. The CDR3 has 15 amino acids. Germline assignment: CDR1 SGHRS and CDR2 YFSETQ.

V usage is TRBV7-2 and J usage is TRBJ2-1; D not certain. This CDR3 is 11 amino acids long. CDR1 and CDR2 from the germline V gene are SGHTA and FQGNSA. Trimming took off 5 bases at V and 8 bases at J, with 7 bases between the two ends. The CDR3 DNA sequence: TGTGCCAGCAGCCAAACCGATGAGCAGTTCTTC. As protein: CASSQTDEQFF.

The chain employs TRBV28 and TRBJ1-3; D is perhaps TRBD1 (6 bases). In germline, CDR1 is MDHEN, CDR2 SYDVKM. The CDR3 length is 15 residues. V shed 3 bases and J shed 4 bases, with 13 bases lying between them. CDR3 sequence reads: CASSFTRGSGNTIYF. For the CDR3, the DNA is TGTGCCAGCAGTTTTACCAGGGGTTCAGGAAACACCATATATTTT.

This clonotype was seen many times. The chain recombines TRBV29-1 with TRBJ2-7, with 10 bases lining up with TRBD1. The CDR3 runs 15 residues. The germline gives CDR1 SQVTM, CDR2 ANQGSEA. With V trimmed by 5 bases and J by 5 bases, 12 bases remained unmatched. CDR3 residues: CSVTTRDRGIHEQYF. CDR3 nucleotides: TGCAGCGTTACGACTCGGGACAGGGGCATCCACGAGCAGTACTTC.

This clonotype was seen a few times. The chain has TRBV27 and TRBJ2-2, with D perhaps matching TRBD2 (5 bases). This CDR3 has 16 amino acids. V was cut by 2 bases and J by 7 bases, with 17 bases left in between. The germline CDR1 and CDR2 sequences are MNHEY and SMNVEV (reference sequence). CDR3 DNA sequence: TGTGCCAGCAGTTTAGGAGACGGAGTAGGAGGCGGGGAGCTGTTTTTT. It codes for CASSLGDGVGGGELFF.

This clonotype was picked up many times. V is TRBV30 and J is TRBJ2-6; 9 bases line up with TRBD1. The CDR3 is made up of 15 amino acids. The junction had 4 bases not matched to a gene; V was cut back by 5 bases and J by 2 bases. Germline loops: CDR1 GTSNPN, CDR2 SVGIG (reference sequence). The CDR3 DNA reads TGTGCCTGGGGGACAGGGTATACTGGGGCCAACGTCCTGACTTTC. Translated, it gives CAWGTGYTGANVLTF.

The table lists this clonotype with many counts. The rearrangement joins TRBV6-5 to TRBJ2-3; possibly TRBD2 for D (7 bases). The V and J ends lost 0 bases and 3 bases respectively, with 10 bases between them. CDR1 MNHEY and CDR2 SVGAGI come from the germline V gene. This CDR3 is 15 amino acids long. CDR3 DNA: TGTGCCAGCAGTTACTCCGGGGGGCTGACAGATACGCAGTATTTT. This translates into CASSYSGGLTDTQYF.

This clonotype was observed a handful of times. This chain links TRBV24-1 with TRBJ1-2; D gene uncertain. CDR1 and CDR2 from the germline V gene are KGHDR and SFDVKD. The CDR3 is made up of 15 amino acids. The germline V and J ends were trimmed by 3 bases and 3 bases, with 13 bases remaining between them. The CDR3, as DNA: TGTGCCACCAGTGATGCAACCAACGGGGACTATGGCTACACCTTC. It translates to CATSDATNGDYGYTF.

This sequence joins TRBV20-1 and TRBJ2-1; TRBD1 matches 11 bases. This CDR3 has 13 amino acids. Germline CDR1 and CDR2: DFQATT and SNEGSKA (reference sequence). V lost 6 bases and J lost 10; bases outside the gene matches: 8. CDR3 nucleotide sequence: TGCAGTGCAAAGGGACAGGGGGACGGGGAGCAGTTCTTC. Amino acid sequence: CSAKGQGDGEQFF.

The chain recombines TRBV12-3 or TRBV12-4 with TRBJ1-3; a weak D match, TRBD1 (6 bases). CDR3 length: 15 amino acids. V was cut by 6 bases and J by 0 bases, with 12 bases left in between. The CDR3 region is CASSPGHSSGNTIYF. In DNA, the CDR3 is TGTGCCAGCAGCCCGGGACACAGCTCTGGAAACACCATATATTTT.

This clonotype was recorded once. The chain has TRBV7-3 and TRBJ2-2; D is undetermined. This CDR3 has 16 amino acids. V lost 6 bases and J 2 bases, leaving 16 bases between the germline ends. Germline V CDR1 and CDR2: SGHTA, FQGTGA. CDR3 DNA: TGTGCCAGCAGTCAAACACGGACCATTAACACCGGGGAGCTGTTTTTT. Translation: CASSQTRTINTGELFF.

The chain is built from TRBV20-1 and TRBJ2-3; D gene unclear. The CDR3 length is 14 residues. Germline-derived CDR1 and CDR2 are DFQATT and SNEGSKA (reference sequence). The V gene lost 5 bases and the J gene lost 2 bases, with 14 bases spanning the gap. CDR3 protein: CSAFDMPATDTQYF. The CDR3 DNA follows: TGCAGTGCTTTCGACATGCCAGCCACAGATACGCAGTATTTT.

This clonotype appeared a few times. CDR3 in amino acids: CASTIRGISTGELFF. The CDR3 DNA reads TGTGCCAGCACCATTCGGGGGATATCTACCGGGGAGCTGTTTTTT. V is TRBV12-3 or TRBV12-4 and J is TRBJ2-2; D may be TRBD2 (6 bases). There are 15 residues in the CDR3. V gave up 7 bases and J gave up 5 bases, with 17 bases separating them.

The rearrangement links TRBV5-1 to TRBJ2-5; the match to TRBD2 covers 12 bases. The CDR3 loop spans 16 amino acids. V dropped 3 bases and J dropped 4; count of bases not matched to a gene: 7. The germline V gene has CDR1 SGHRS and CDR2 YFSETQ. CDR3: CASSSLTSGRSETQYF. DNA for the CDR3: TGCGCCAGCAGCTCCCTGACTAGCGGGAGATCAGAGACCCAGTACTTC.

This clonotype was seen many times. J is TRBJ2-3 and V is TRBV3-1, with 7 bases fitting TRBD2. Germline V lookup: CDR1 LGHDT, CDR2 YNNKEL (reference sequence). This CDR3 spans 14 amino acids. With 1 base clipped from V and 4 bases from J, the junction kept 2 bases outside the gene matches. The CDR3 here is CASSQGLAADTQYF. The CDR3 nucleotides are TGTGCCAGCAGCCAAGGACTAGCTGCAGATACGCAGTATTTT.

This clonotype is a singleton in its sample. The V gene is TRBV4-3, the J gene TRBJ2-7; D gene uncertain. V was shortened by 1 base and J by 6 bases, with 16 bases between the two germline ends. CDR1 LGHNA and CDR2 YSLEER come from the germline V gene. The length of the CDR3 is 15 residues. DNA of the CDR3: TGCGCCAGCAGCCAAGCCCCGCCCCCGGTGGGCGAGCAGTACTTC. Translation gives CASSQAPPPVGEQYF.

This chain uses TRBV28 with TRBJ2-5; TRBD2 aligns across 9 bases. CDR3 length equals 16 residues. Germline V gene data show CDR1 as MDHEN and CDR2 as SYDVKM. V lost 5 bases and J lost 3; bases outside the gene matches: 10. CDR3 DNA sequence: TGTGCCAGCAGTCGACCTTCGGGACTAGCCGAAGAGACCCAGTACTTC. It specifies CASSRPSGLAEETQYF.

The chain has TRBV3-1 and TRBJ2-6, with D unclear. Trimming shortened V by 7 bases and J by 3 bases, and 7 bases separated the two germline ends. The CDR3 is 13 amino acids. CDR1 is LGHDT and CDR2 is YNNKEL in the germline V gene (reference sequence). Written as DNA, the CDR3 is TGTGCCAGCACCTCAGTTGGGGCCAACGTCCTGACTTTC. As protein: CASTSVGANVLTF.